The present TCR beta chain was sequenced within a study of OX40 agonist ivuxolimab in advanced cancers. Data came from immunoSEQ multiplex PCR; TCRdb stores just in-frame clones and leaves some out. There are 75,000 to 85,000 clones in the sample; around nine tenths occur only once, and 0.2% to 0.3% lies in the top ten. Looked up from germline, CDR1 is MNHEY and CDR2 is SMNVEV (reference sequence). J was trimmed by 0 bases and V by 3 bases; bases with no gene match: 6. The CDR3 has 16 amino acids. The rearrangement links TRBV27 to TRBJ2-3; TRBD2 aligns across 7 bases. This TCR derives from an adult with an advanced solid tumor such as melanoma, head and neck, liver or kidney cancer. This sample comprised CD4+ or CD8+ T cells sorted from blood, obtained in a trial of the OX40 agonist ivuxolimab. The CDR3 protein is CASSFLGGVSTDTQYF. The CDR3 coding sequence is TGTGCCAGCAGTTTTCTTGGGGGGGTAAGCACAGATACGCAGTATTTT.